What follows are 20 T cell receptor beta chains derived from one specimen sequenced in a study of response to subunit inactivated influenza vaccine. Via MiXCR, TCRdb re-called the RT-PCR reads, giving one row per CDR3 protein. The sample holds 300,000 to 350,000 distinct CDR3 sequences, over 20% seen once. The specimen comprised PBMCs from blood, sampled less than 22 months after vaccination. These receptors were obtained from a man between 50 and 69 years old who received an inactivated influenza vaccine.

The chain employs TRBV4-1 and TRBJ2-7; 7 positions match TRBD1. The V segment lost 1 base and the J segment 0 bases; nucleotides outside the gene matches: 3. The CDR3 sequence is 15 residues long. Germline CDR1 reads MGHRA; CDR2 reads YSYEKL. CDR3 nucleotides: TGCGCCAGCAGCCAAGCTAGGGGGCTCTCCTACGAGCAGTACTTC. Encoded protein: CASSQARGLSYEQYF.

The genes are TRBV2 and TRBJ2-5; 9 bases are a match to TRBD1. Losses at the gene ends were 2 bases for V and 5 bases for J; bases not matched to a gene: 9. There are 16 residues in the CDR3. Germline CDR1 SNHLY, CDR2 FYNNEI. The CDR3 here is CASSEREYRGRETQYF. The CDR3 nucleotides are TGTGCCAGCAGTGAAAGGGAGTACAGGGGGCGCGAGACCCAGTACTTC. The full variable domain, in which reference TRBV2 and TRBJ2-5 provide the parts outside the CDR3, is EPEVTQTPSHQVTQMGQEVILRCVPISNHLYFYWYRQILGQKVEFLVSFYNNEISEKSEIFDDQFSVERPDGSNFTLKIRSTKLEDSAMYFCASSEREYRGRETQYFGPGTRLLVL.

In DNA, the CDR3 is TGTGCCAGCAGCGGGGGACAGGTCTATGGCTACACCTTC. Its translation is CASSGGQVYGYTF. V is TRBV5-5 and J is TRBJ1-2; TRBD1 matches at 8 bases. The CDR3 contains 13 residues. V dropped 4 bases and J dropped 4; count of bases not matched to a gene: 3. The V gene's germline CDR1 is SGHKS and CDR2 YYEKEE (reference sequence). The whole variable domain, filled in from reference TRBV5-5 and TRBJ1-2, reads DAGVTQSPTHLIKTRGQQVTLRCSPISGHKSVSWYQQVLGQGPQFIFQYYEKEERGRGNFPDRFSARQFPNYSSELNVNALLLGDSALYLCASSGGQVYGYTFGSGTRLTVV.

A few counts support this clonotype. The CDR3 coding sequence is TGTGCCAGCAGCACGACCGGGACAGGCCTATACTATGGCTACACCTTC. Its translation is CASSTTGTGLYYGYTF. V gene TRBV7-9 combines with J gene TRBJ1-2; 8 bases are a match to TRBD1. This CDR3 contains 16 residues. V dropped 5 bases and J dropped 3; count of bases not matched to a gene: 11. In germline, CDR1 is SEHNR, CDR2 FQNEAQ (reference sequence).

This clonotype appeared many times. V usage is TRBV7-2 and J usage is TRBJ2-7; possible D gene TRBD1, 6 bases. The CDR3 has 13 residues. V was trimmed by 6 bases and J by 2 bases, leaving 11 bases between them. The germline gives CDR1 SGHTA, CDR2 FQGNSA. The CDR3 here is CASRRQATYEQYF. The CDR3 DNA reads TGTGCCAGCAGACGACAGGCGACCTACGAGCAGTACTTC.

This clonotype was seen a few times. The chain carries TRBV20-1 and TRBJ2-2, with TRBD1 matching 9 bases. V was pared by 1 base and J by 1 base, with 1 base of the junction left unmatched. The CDR3 length is 15 residues. The V gene's germline CDR1 is DFQATT and CDR2 SNEGSKA (reference sequence). The CDR3 reads CSARGGQGNTGELFF. CDR3 nucleotide sequence: TGCAGTGCTAGAGGGGGACAGGGGAACACCGGGGAGCTGTTTTTT.

The CDR3 sequence is CASTSYAGELFF. As DNA, the CDR3 is TGCGCCAGCACCTCTTATGCCGGGGAGCTGTTTTTT. The chain uses TRBV5-1 and TRBJ2-2; unclear D gene. The CDR3 totals 12 residues. V was clipped by 6 bases and J by 6 bases, with 9 bases between them. From germline, CDR1 is SGHRS and CDR2 YFSETQ.

Many counts were recorded for this clonotype. The chain links TRBV12-3 or TRBV12-4 to TRBJ2-5; TRBD1 is a possible D gene (5 bases). CDR3 length: 14 residues. Deletions cut 1 base from V and 3 bases from J, with 9 bases between. DNA of the CDR3: TGTGCCAGCAGTTTAGTATCCAGGGAAGAGACCCAGTACTTC. Its protein product is CASSLVSREETQYF.

This clonotype occurred many times. This chain links TRBV18 with TRBJ1-1; no clear D gene. This CDR3 region has 13 residues. Trimming took off 0 bases at V and 4 bases at J, with 6 bases between the two ends. Germline lookup yields CDR1 KGHSH and CDR2 LQKENI. The DNA of the CDR3 is TGTGCCAGCTCACCACCGACGGGCACTGAAGCTTTCTTT. It translates to CASSPPTGTEAFF.

This clonotype was detected many times. The chain is built from TRBV10-3 and TRBJ2-7, with TRBD2 identical over 10 bases. Germline V CDR1 and CDR2: ENHRY, SYGVKD. The CDR3 is made up of 14 amino acids. J gave up 5 bases and V 3 bases, and 4 bases lay outside the gene matches. The CDR3 DNA reads TGTGCCATCAGTGAAGGACTAGCGGAACACGAGCAGTACTTC. As protein: CAISEGLAEHEQYF.

This clonotype has only a few counts. V usage is TRBV5-6 and J usage is TRBJ2-5; TRBD1 agrees at 7 bases. V trimming: 3 bases; J trimming: 2 bases; junction bases outside the gene matches: 4. The CDR3 runs to 14 residues. Looked up from germline, CDR1 is SGHDT and CDR2 is YYEEEE. The CDR3 protein is CASSSTGNQETQYF. The CDR3 DNA reads TGTGCCAGCAGCTCGACAGGGAATCAAGAGACCCAGTACTTC.

The chain is built from TRBV29-1 and TRBJ2-5, with D perhaps TRBD1 (7 bases). The CDR3 extends over 12 amino acids. Deletions cut 7 bases from V and 4 bases from J, with 13 bases between. Germline values: CDR1 SQVTM, CDR2 ANQGSEA. The CDR3 DNA reads as TGCAGCGCCGACAGGGAGGTAGAGACCCAGTACTTC. Its protein product is CSADREVETQYF.

There are a few counts of this clonotype. The chain has TRBV20-1 and TRBJ1-1, with 9 bases fitting TRBD1. Trimming cost V 0 bases and J 0 bases; bases outside gene matches: 5. The germline V gene has CDR1 DFQATT and CDR2 SNEGSKA (reference sequence). The CDR3 has 16 amino acids. The CDR3 DNA follows: TGCAGTGCTAGAGAGGGGACAGGGAGAATGAACACTGAAGCTTTCTTT. It is translated as CSAREGTGRMNTEAFF.

This clonotype was seen a handful of times. The chain carries TRBV4-1 and TRBJ2-3, with TRBD1 matching 7 bases. Losses at the gene ends were 7 bases for V and 0 bases for J; bases not matched to a gene: 10. The CDR3 loop spans 16 amino acids. The V gene's germline CDR1 is MGHRA and CDR2 YSYEKL. CDR3 loop: CASTRTGPASTDTQYF. In nucleotides, the CDR3 is TGCGCCAGCACCCGGACAGGTCCTGCTAGCACAGATACGCAGTATTTT.

This clonotype has only a few counts. This chain links TRBV5-1 with TRBJ2-1; D may be TRBD2 (5 bases). Per the germline V gene, CDR1 is SGHRS and CDR2 is YFSETQ. V was cut by 4 bases and J by 4 bases, with 12 bases left in between. The CDR3 spans 14 residues. The CDR3 here is CASSEDLGYNEQFF. The CDR3 DNA follows: TGCGCCAGCAGCGAGGACTTGGGGTACAATGAGCAGTTCTTC. The full variable domain, with the rest looked up from reference TRBV5-1 and TRBJ2-1, is KAGVTQTPRYLIKTRGQQVTLSCSPISGHRSVSWYQQTPGQGLQFLFEYFSETQRNKGNFPGRFSGRQFSNSRSEMNVSTLELGDSALYLCASSEDLGYNEQFFGPGTRLTVL.

This clonotype has ten or more counts. This chain joins TRBV5-1 and TRBJ1-2, with 8 bases matching TRBD1. The V gene's germline CDR1 is SGHRS and CDR2 YFSETQ. CDR3 length: 14 amino acids. Trimming cost V 3 bases and J 4 bases; bases outside gene matches: 5. The CDR3: CASSSGQEFYGYTF. The DNA for the CDR3 is TGCGCCAGCAGCTCGGGACAGGAATTCTATGGCTACACCTTC. Supplemented by reference TRBV5-1 and TRBJ1-2, the full variable domain reads KAGVTQTPRYLIKTRGQQVTLSCSPISGHRSVSWYQQTPGQGLQFLFEYFSETQRNKGNFPGRFSGRQFSNSRSEMNVSTLELGDSALYLCASSSGQEFYGYTFGSGTRLTVV.

The chain couples TRBV4-1 to TRBJ2-5; maybe TRBD2 (6 bases). This CDR3 has 15 amino acids. The V end was cut by 1 base, the J end by 6 bases, with 15 bases between. Germline V gene data show CDR1 as MGHRA and CDR2 as YSYEKL. CDR3 loop: CASSQGGGATKTQYF. CDR3 DNA: TGCGCCAGCAGCCAAGGGGGCGGGGCTACGAAGACCCAGTACTTC.

V is TRBV7-9 and J is TRBJ2-7; D ambiguous. This CDR3 contains 13 residues. CDR1 and CDR2 from the germline V gene are SEHNR and FQNEAQ (reference sequence). V was trimmed by 2 bases and J by 2 bases, leaving 7 bases between them. The CDR3 protein is CASSLQDPYEQYF. The DNA of the CDR3 is TGTGCCAGCAGCTTACAGGACCCCTACGAGCAGTACTTC.

This clonotype was recorded many times. The chain uses TRBV14 and TRBJ1-2; D may be TRBD1 (6 bases). The CDR3 is 13 residues long. The germline V gene has CDR1 SGHDN and CDR2 FVKESK. V lost 4 bases, J lost 5 bases, and 11 bases lay in between. In DNA, the CDR3 is TGTGCCAGCAGCCCGGGACAAGCTTATGGCTACACCTTC. The encoded protein is CASSPGQAYGYTF.

The chain uses TRBV5-4 and TRBJ2-1; 7 bases are a match to TRBD2. The CDR3 is 15 amino acids. CDR1 is SGHNT and CDR2 is YYREEE in the germline V gene (reference sequence). The V gene end was trimmed by 9 bases and the J gene end by 0 bases; junction bases not matched to a gene: 9. The CDR3 loop is CATRLGGSSYNEQFF. In DNA form, the CDR3 reads TGTGCCACCCGACTGGGGGGGTCCTCCTACAATGAGCAGTTCTTC.